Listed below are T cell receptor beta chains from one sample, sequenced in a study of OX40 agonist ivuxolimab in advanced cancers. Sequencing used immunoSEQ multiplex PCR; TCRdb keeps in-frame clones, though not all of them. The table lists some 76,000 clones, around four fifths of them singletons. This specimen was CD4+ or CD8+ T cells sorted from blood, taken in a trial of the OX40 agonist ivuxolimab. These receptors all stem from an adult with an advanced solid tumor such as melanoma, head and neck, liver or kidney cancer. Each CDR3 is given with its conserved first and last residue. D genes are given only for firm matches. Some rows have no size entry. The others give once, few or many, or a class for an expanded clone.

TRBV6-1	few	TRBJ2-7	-	TGTGCCAGCAGTGAAGCCCAGAGGACAGCAGGCTACGAGCAGTACTTC	CASSEAQRTAGYEQYF
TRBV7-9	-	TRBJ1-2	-	TGTGCCAGCAGCCTCGAGGGAGGGGTTGGTGGCTACACCTTC	CASSLEGGVGGYTF
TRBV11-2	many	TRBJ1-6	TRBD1	TGTGCCAGCAGCGCTGGGACAGGGGTATCACCCCTCCACTTT	CASSAGTGVSPLHF
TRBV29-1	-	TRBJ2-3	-	TGCAGCGTTAGCGCCGGGACAACGACAGATACGCAGTATTTT	CSVSAGTTTDTQYF
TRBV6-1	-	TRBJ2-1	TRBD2	TGTGCCAGCAAGAGGAGCGGGACGGGCAATGAGCAGTTCTTC	CASKRSGTGNEQFF
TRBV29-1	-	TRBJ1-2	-	TGCAGCGTTGCCACGGGGCCTAACTATGGCTACACCTTC	CSVATGPNYGYTF
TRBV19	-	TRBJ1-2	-	TGTGCCAGTAGTTTGGACCTAAACTATGGCTACACCTTC	CASSLDLNYGYTF
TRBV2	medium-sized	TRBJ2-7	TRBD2	TGTGCCAGCAGTGAACTAACTAGCGAGTCCTACGAGCAGTACTTC	CASSELTSESYEQYF
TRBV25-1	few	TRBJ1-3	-	TGTGCCAGCAGACAAACCTCTGGAAACACCATATATTTT	CASRQTSGNTIYF
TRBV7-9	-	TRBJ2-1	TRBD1	TGTGCCAGCAGCCCCGGGACAGGGCATGAGCAGTTCTTC	CASSPGTGHEQFF
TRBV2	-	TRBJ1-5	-	TGTGCCAGCAGTGAAGATTGGGGACAAAATCAGCCCCAGCATTTT	CASSEDWGQNQPQHF
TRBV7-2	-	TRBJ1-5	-	TGTGCCAGCAGCTTAGGTTCAGGGATCGATCAGCCCCAGCATTTT	CASSLGSGIDQPQHF
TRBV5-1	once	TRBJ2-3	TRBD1	TGCGCCAGCAGCTTGGGACAGGGGGCAACAGATACGCAGTATTTT	CASSLGQGATDTQYF
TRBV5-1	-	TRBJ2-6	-	TGCGCCAGCAGCCCATACTCTGGGGCCAACGTCCTGACTTTC	CASSPYSGANVLTF
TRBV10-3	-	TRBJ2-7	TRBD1	TGTGCCATCACCCGCGGAGGACAGGGGGGGAGCAAGTACTTC	CAITRGGQGGSKYF
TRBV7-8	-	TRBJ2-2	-	TGTGCCAGCAGCTTAAGCAGGAGCACCGGGGAGCTGTTTTTT	CASSLSRSTGELFF
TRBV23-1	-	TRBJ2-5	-	TGCGCCAGCAGTCATCGACCAACAGGGGAGGCGGTCCGAGAGACCCAGTACTTC	CASSHRPTGEAVRETQYF
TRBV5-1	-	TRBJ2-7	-	TGCGCCAGCAGCTTGGTCTCGTCCTACGAGCAGTACTTC	CASSLVSSYEQYF
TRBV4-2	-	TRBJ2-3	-	TGTGCCAGCAGCCAAGGACCCCCGGGGGTCGGGGGGCCAGATACGCAGTATTTT	CASSQGPPGVGGPDTQYF
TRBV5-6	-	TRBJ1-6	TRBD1	TGTGCCAGCAGCTTGGGGCAGGGGGCTTTCTACTCACCCCTCCACTTT	CASSLGQGAFYSPLHF
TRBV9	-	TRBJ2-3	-	TGTGCCAGCAGCGCTGACCAGAGAGGGGGGCGGAACACAGATACGCAGTATTTT	CASSADQRGGRNTDTQYF
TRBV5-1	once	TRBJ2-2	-	TGCGCCAGCAGCTTGCGGGCGCGACGGGACACCGGGGAGCTGTTTTTT	CASSLRARRDTGELFF
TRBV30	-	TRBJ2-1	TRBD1	TGTGCCTGGAGTGCACGACAGGGAAATGAGCAGTTCTTC	CAWSARQGNEQFF
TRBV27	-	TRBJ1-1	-	TGTGCCAGCAGTTTAAGGGGGGGCAGGGGCCCGAACACTGAAGCTTTCTTT	CASSLRGGRGPNTEAFF
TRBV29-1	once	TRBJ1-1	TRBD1	TGCAGTGTACGATCGGGACAGACTAACACTGAAGCTTTCTTT	CSVRSGQTNTEAFF
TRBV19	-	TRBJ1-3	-	TGTGCCAGTACCAACGTCGGAAACACCATATATTTT	CASTNVGNTIYF
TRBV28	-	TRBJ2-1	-	TGTGCCAGCAGTCCCTCCAGGCCAGAGAAGCAGTTCTTC	CASSPSRPEKQFF
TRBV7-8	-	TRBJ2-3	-	TGTGCCAGCCGCCCGAACCGTGTACCAGATACGCAGTATTTT	CASRPNRVPDTQYF
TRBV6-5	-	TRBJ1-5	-	TGTGCCAGCAGTTCAGGGTTTTATAGCAATCAGCCCCAGCATTTT	CASSSGFYSNQPQHF
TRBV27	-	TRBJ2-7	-	TGTGCCAGCAGACCGGGACACTTCTACGAGCAGTACTTC	CASRPGHFYEQYF
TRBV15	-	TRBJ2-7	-	TGTGCCACCAGCAGAGGGGGCGGGACGACCTACGAGCAGTACTTC	CATSRGGGTTYEQYF
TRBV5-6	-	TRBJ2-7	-	TGTGCCAGCAGCCTGGGGTTAGGAGGAGGTTACGAGCAGTACTTC	CASSLGLGGGYEQYF
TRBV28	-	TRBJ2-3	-	TGTGCCAGCAGTTCGTACTTGGATCGGGTCAGAGGCACAGATACGCAGTATTTT	CASSSYLDRVRGTDTQYF
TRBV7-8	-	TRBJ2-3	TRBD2	TGTGCCAGCAGCTTAGCACCTAGCGGGGGGCCCCATACGCAGTATTTT	CASSLAPSGGPHTQYF
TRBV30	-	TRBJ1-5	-	TGTGCCTTCTCGGGCAAGAGCAATCAGCCCCAGCATTTT	CAFSGKSNQPQHF
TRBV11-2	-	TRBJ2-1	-	TGTGCCAGCAGCTTAGAATCCAGGGAATTCGATGAGCAGTTCTTC	CASSLESREFDEQFF
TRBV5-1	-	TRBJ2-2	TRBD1	TGCGCCAGCAGCTTGGGTGGGACAGAAGCCGGGGAGCTGTTTTTT	CASSLGGTEAGELFF
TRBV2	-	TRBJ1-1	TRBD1	TGTGCCAGCAGCATCAGCACAGGGGTGAACACTGAAGCTTTCTTT	CASSISTGVNTEAFF
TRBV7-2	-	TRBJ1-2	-	TGTGCCAGCAGCTTCGGGGGAAACTATGGCTACACCTTC	CASSFGGNYGYTF
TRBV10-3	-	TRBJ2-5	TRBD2	TGTGCCATCAGCGGGACGTTTGGGGGGGGTCAAGAGACCCAGTACTTC	CAISGTFGGGQETQYF
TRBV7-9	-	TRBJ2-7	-	TGTGCCAGCAGCCGCACTAGTGCCGACGAGCAGTACTTC	CASSRTSADEQYF
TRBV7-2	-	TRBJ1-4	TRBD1	TGTGCCAGCAGCTCACAGGGGGCGCTAGGGGAAAAACTGTTTTTT	CASSSQGALGEKLFF
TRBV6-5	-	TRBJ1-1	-	TGTGCCCCAGGGTTATTTATACGGAACACTGAAGCTTTCTTT	CAPGLFIRNTEAFF
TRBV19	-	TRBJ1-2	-	TGTGCCAGTACCCCGGACAGACTCTATGGCTACACCTTC	CASTPDRLYGYTF
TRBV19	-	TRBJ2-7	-	TGTGCCAGTAGCATAACCGGGCAAACGGGGTCCTACGAGCAGTACTTC	CASSITGQTGSYEQYF
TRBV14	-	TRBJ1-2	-	TGTGCCAGCAGCCAAGATCCAGAATATGGCTACACCTTC	CASSQDPEYGYTF
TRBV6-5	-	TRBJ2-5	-	TGTGCCAGCTACGATGGGGAGACCCAGTACTTC	CASYDGETQYF
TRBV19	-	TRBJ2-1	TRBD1	TGTGCCAGTACCGCACCCGGGACAGGGCCGTACAATGAGCAGTTCTTC	CASTAPGTGPYNEQFF
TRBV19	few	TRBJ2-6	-	TGTGCCACGGTGGGAACTGGGGCCAACGTCCTGACTTTC	CATVGTGANVLTF
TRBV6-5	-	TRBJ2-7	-	TGTGCCAGCAGTTACTCTTACGGTTACTACGAGCAGTACTTC	CASSYSYGYYEQYF
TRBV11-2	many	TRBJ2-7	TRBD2	TGTGCCAGCAGTTTAGTTAGCGGGGGCACCTACGAGCAGTACTTC	CASSLVSGGTYEQYF
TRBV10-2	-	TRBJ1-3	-	TGCGCCAGCAGTGTAGGGATCTCTGGAAACACCATATATTTT	CASSVGISGNTIYF
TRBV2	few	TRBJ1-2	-	TGTGCCAGCACCGCCGTAAGGGGGTATGGCTACACCTTC	CASTAVRGYGYTF
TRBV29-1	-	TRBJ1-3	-	TGCAGCATTCGGCGGGGAGCGGGAAACACCATATATTTT	CSIRRGAGNTIYF
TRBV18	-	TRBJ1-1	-	TGTGCCAGCTCACCACGAAACTCTGCAACAACTGAAGCTTTCTTT	CASSPRNSATTEAFF
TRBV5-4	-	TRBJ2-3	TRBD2	TGTGCCAGCAGCCCCGGGACTAGCGGGTCTAGCACAGATACGCAGTATTTT	CASSPGTSGSSTDTQYF
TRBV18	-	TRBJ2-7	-	TGTGCCAGCTCACCAAGTCTTCGTGGCGAGCAGTACTTC	CASSPSLRGEQYF
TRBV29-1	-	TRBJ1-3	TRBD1	TGCAGCGTTGCCCACAGGGGCGGAAACACCATATATTTT	CSVAHRGGNTIYF
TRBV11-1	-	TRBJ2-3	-	TGTGCCAGCAGCGCACGGGACAGCACAGATACGCAGTATTTT	CASSARDSTDTQYF
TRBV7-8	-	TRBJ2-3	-	TGTGCCAGCAGCTTAGTGGTGGGGTTCCCAGATACGCAGTATTTT	CASSLVVGFPDTQYF